Following are 28 T cell receptor beta chains from one sample sequenced in a study of blood T cell repertoires in COVID-19. Clones were sequenced by immunoSEQ multiplex PCR, and TCRdb holds only the in-frame ones, with some missing. The data show tens of thousands of clones, with approximately 91% seen just once and about 1.7% held by the top ten. Sequenced input: peripheral blood. These TCRs come from a man aged 55 to 70 with acute or convalescent COVID-19.

The chain links TRBV9 to TRBJ2-1, with 9 bases lining up with TRBD1. V trimming: 4 bases; J trimming: 5 bases; junction bases outside the gene matches: 4. The CDR3 is made up of 14 amino acids. Germline CDR1 and CDR2: SGDLS and YYNGEE. The CDR3 coding sequence is TGTGCCAGCAGCCCCCGGACAGGGGACAATGAGCAGTTCTTC. Its protein product is CASSPRTGDNEQFF.

In DNA, the CDR3 is TGTGCCAGCTCACCAATGGCTGGTAACTACGAGCAGTACTTC. Residues: CASSPMAGNYEQYF. The chain is built from TRBV18 and TRBJ2-7; no reliable D call. The V end lost 2 bases, the J end lost 3 bases, and 11 bases lay between the germline ends. This CDR3 has 14 amino acids. Per the germline V gene, CDR1 is KGHSH and CDR2 is LQKENI.

V and J are TRBV2 and TRBJ2-1; 11 nucleotides align to TRBD2. Germline V gene data show CDR1 as SNHLY and CDR2 as FYNNEI. This CDR3 spans 15 amino acids. The V and J ends lost 8 bases and 6 bases, in that order; junction bases with no gene match: 9. The chain's CDR3 is CASLLGSGRANEQFF. The CDR3 region has the DNA TGTGCCAGCTTATTGGGTAGCGGGAGGGCCAATGAGCAGTTCTTC.

The chain links TRBV30 to TRBJ1-5; TRBD1 aligns across 7 bases. Unmatched junction bases numbered 7, after V lost 2 bases and J lost 3 bases. The CDR3 extends over 15 amino acids. CDR1 is GTSNPN, CDR2 SVGIG, per germline (reference sequence). In nucleotides, the CDR3 is TGTGCCTGGAGTCCGGGACAGTTCTTCAATCAGCCCCAGCATTTT. This translates into CAWSPGQFFNQPQHF.

This clone was recorded a few times. The V call is TRBV24-1, the J call TRBJ2-7, with D possibly TRBD1 on 6 matching bases. The CDR3 extends over 14 amino acids. The V end was cut by 5 bases, the J end by 3 bases, with 13 bases between. Germline V lookup: CDR1 KGHDR, CDR2 SFDVKD. The chain's CDR3 is CATSASGQSYEQYF. CDR3 nucleotide sequence: TGTGCCACCAGTGCTTCAGGACAGAGCTACGAGCAGTACTTC.

This clone was counted once. The chain uses TRBV7-2 and TRBJ2-7, with a weak D call TRBD2 (6 bases). The CDR3 runs 14 residues. CDR1 SGHTA and CDR2 FQGNSA come from the germline V gene. With 4 bases removed from V and 5 bases from J, the gap between germline ends came to 15 bases. CDR3 amino acids: CASSSRSGLDEQYF. For the CDR3, the DNA is TGTGCCAGCAGCTCCCGGAGCGGGTTGGACGAGCAGTACTTC.

V and J are TRBV9 and TRBJ1-2; unclear D gene. Trimming cost V 0 bases and J 0 bases, with 6 bases left between them. The germline V gene has CDR1 SGDLS and CDR2 YYNGEE. The CDR3 spans 14 residues. In DNA, the CDR3 is TGTGCCAGCAGCGTAGACACCGCTAACTATGGCTACACCTTC. Amino acids: CASSVDTANYGYTF.

This clone has just a few counts. Written as DNA, the CDR3 is TGTGCCAGCAGCTTCGGGGGGCGGGACTACGAGCAGTACTTC. It is translated as CASSFGGRDYEQYF. V and J are TRBV5-5 and TRBJ2-7; TRBD2 might be the D (7 bases). The CDR3 consists of 14 residues. Per germline, CDR1 SGHKS and CDR2 YYEKEE (reference sequence). Trimming left V 2 bases short and J 3 bases short, with 12 bases between.

The chain uses TRBV4-1 and TRBJ1-2; 7 nucleotides align to TRBD1. CDR3 length: 17 residues. Per germline, CDR1 MGHRA and CDR2 YSYEKL. After removal of 0 bases from V and 4 bases from J, the junction contained 11 bases not matched to a gene. The CDR3 DNA follows: TGCGCCAGCAGCCAAGATCTTGGACTCAGGGGGGTCTATGGCTACACCTTC. It yields the protein CASSQDLGLRGVYGYTF.

The chain uses TRBV10-3 and TRBJ2-3; D may be TRBD2 (5 bases). Germline V gives CDR1 ENHRY, CDR2 SYGVKD. This CDR3 has 14 amino acids. Trimming shortened V by 10 bases and J by 2 bases, and 16 bases separated the two germline ends. DNA for the CDR3: TGTGCCACCAGGAGAGGGCAGGACACAGATACGCAGTATTTT. Its translation: CATRRGQDTDTQYF.

This clone was observed a single time. This rearrangement joins TRBV30 to TRBJ1-5, with D tentatively TRBD1 (6 bases). The CDR3 sequence is 13 residues long. The germline CDR1 and CDR2 sequences are GTSNPN and SVGIG (reference sequence). V shed 5 bases and J shed 7 bases, with 15 bases lying between them. CDR3 nucleotide sequence: TGTGCCTGGGGTCCACAGGGAAACCAGCCCCAGCATTTT. Its translation is CAWGPQGNQPQHF.

This rearrangement joins TRBV4-3 to TRBJ2-2; 8 bases align to TRBD1. The germline gives CDR1 LGHNA, CDR2 YSLEER. Trimming at V came to 0 bases and at J to 6 bases, leaving 9 bases not matched to a gene. There are 17 residues in the CDR3. CDR3 amino acids: CASSQDVTGVLSGELFF. Here the CDR3 DNA reads TGCGCCAGCAGCCAAGATGTGACAGGGGTCCTTTCCGGGGAGCTGTTTTTT.

J is TRBJ1-5 and V is TRBV6-2 or TRBV6-3, with 7 nucleotides matching TRBD1. CDR1 and CDR2 (germline): MNHEY, SVGEGT. The V and J ends lost 5 bases and 4 bases, in that order; junction bases with no gene match: 5. The CDR3 spans 14 residues. The CDR3: CASSRQGSNQPQHF. The CDR3 region has the DNA TGTGCCAGCAGTCGACAGGGATCGAATCAGCCCCAGCATTTT.

The rearrangement links TRBV7-3 to TRBJ2-3; TRBD1 agrees at 9 bases. The CDR3 covers 16 residues. Germline trimming cut 5 bases from V and 2 bases from J; bases unmatched to any gene: 8. Germline V CDR1 and CDR2: SGHTA, FQGTGA. CDR3 bases: TGTGCCAGCAGCCGGAGGTTACAGGGGGCCACAGATACGCAGTATTTT. Protein product: CASSRRLQGATDTQYF.

This clone was found once. J is TRBJ2-1 and V is TRBV29-1; 7 bases line up with TRBD2. From germline, CDR1 is SQVTM and CDR2 ANQGSEA. J gave up 3 bases and V 6 bases, and 8 bases lay outside the gene matches. CDR3 length: 14 residues. CDR3 sequence: CSVPKRDRYNEQFF. The CDR3 DNA sequence: TGCAGCGTCCCAAAGCGGGATCGCTACAATGAGCAGTTCTTC.

The gene calls are TRBV2 and TRBJ1-4; a possible D gene is TRBD1 (5 bases). V gave up 6 bases and J gave up 5 bases, with 13 bases separating them. The CDR3 has 14 amino acids. Germline lookup yields CDR1 SNHLY and CDR2 FYNNEI. The CDR3 nucleotides are TGTGCCAGCAGGGTTTCCGGGGGAAATGAAAAACTGTTTTTT. The encoded protein is CASRVSGGNEKLFF.

This chain joins TRBV7-2 and TRBJ1-1, with D perhaps matching TRBD1 (5 bases). This CDR3 is 15 amino acids long. From germline, CDR1 is SGHTA and CDR2 FQGNSA. V was pared by 1 base and J by 1 base, with 10 bases between. CDR3 loop: CASSLDGGPNTEAFF. The CDR3 region has the DNA TGTGCCAGCAGCTTAGACGGGGGACCGAACACTGAAGCTTTCTTT.

J is TRBJ2-5 and V is TRBV7-9; D is possibly TRBD2 (6 bases). CDR3 size: 12 residues. Per the germline V gene, CDR1 is SEHNR and CDR2 is FQNEAQ (reference sequence). V lost 2 bases to trimming and J lost 5 bases, with 6 bases between them. Here the CDR3 reads CASSLLAETQYF. The CDR3, as DNA: TGTGCCAGCAGCTTACTAGCGGAGACCCAGTACTTC.

The V call is TRBV19, the J call TRBJ1-2, with D possibly matching TRBD1 (5 bases). Germline values: CDR1 LNHDA, CDR2 SQIVND (reference sequence). The CDR3 is made up of 14 amino acids. V dropped 0 bases and J dropped 2 bases, with 7 bases sitting between them. The CDR3, as DNA: TGTGCCAGTAGTATAGATAGGGGAAACTATGGCTACACCTTC. As protein: CASSIDRGNYGYTF.

V gene TRBV3-1 (or the pseudogene TRBV3-2) combines with J gene TRBJ2-1, with 13 bases identical to TRBD2. Germline V CDR1 and CDR2: LGHDT, YNNKEL (reference sequence). The CDR3 sequence is 18 residues long. Trimming took 3 bases from V and 4 from J; bases not matched to a gene: 9. The CDR3 sequence: CASSHSIRGLAGYNEQFF. Here the CDR3 DNA reads TGTGCCAGCAGCCATTCCATCCGGGGACTAGCGGGGTACAATGAGCAGTTCTTC.

The chain uses TRBV7-2 and TRBJ1-1; weak D call: TRBD1 (5 bases). V lost 5 bases and J lost 7, with 14 bases in between. Germline-derived CDR1 and CDR2 are SGHTA and FQGNSA. The CDR3 spans 13 residues. The DNA of the CDR3 is TGTGCCAGCAGCCCCGCGCGGGGCGTTGAAGCTTTCTTT. Protein: CASSPARGVEAFF.

This clone appeared a few times. This chain connects TRBV6-6 to TRBJ1-6; possibly TRBD1 for D (6 bases). Per germline, CDR1 MNHNY and CDR2 SVGAGI (reference sequence). This CDR3 has 16 amino acids. Trimming took 7 bases from V and 1 from J, leaving 14 bases between them. The CDR3 sequence is CASTKGETSYNSPLHF. The DNA of the CDR3 is TGTGCCAGCACCAAGGGGGAGACATCCTATAATTCACCCCTCCACTTT.

CDR3: CASSFSGGVDEKLFF. CDR3 coding DNA: TGTGCCAGCAGCTTCTCGGGCGGGGTAGATGAAAAACTGTTTTTT. The genes are TRBV7-9 and TRBJ1-4, with no clear D. The germline V and J ends were trimmed by 3 bases and 6 bases, with 14 bases remaining between them. The CDR3 runs to 15 residues. CDR1 is SEHNR, CDR2 FQNEAQ, per germline (reference sequence).

This chain connects TRBV7-2 to TRBJ2-1; 11 nucleotides line up with TRBD2. Trimming at V came to 1 base and at J to 4 bases, leaving 3 bases not matched to a gene. The CDR3 sequence is 16 residues long. Germline CDR1 is SGHTA and CDR2 is FQGNSA. CDR3 nucleotides: TGTGCCAGCAGCTTAGTGGGACTAGCGGATTACAATGAGCAGTTCTTC. Amino acids: CASSLVGLADYNEQFF. Supplemented by reference TRBV7-2 and TRBJ2-1, the full variable domain reads GAGVSQSPSNKVTEKGKDVELRCDPISGHTALYWYRQSLGQGLEFLIYFQGNSAPDKSGLPSDRFSAERTGGSVSTLTIQRTQQEDSAVYLCASSLVGLADYNEQFFGPGTRLTVL.

The V and J genes are TRBV29-1 and TRBJ2-1; 10 bases are a match to TRBD1. Trimming cost V 6 bases and J 4 bases; bases outside gene matches: 3. The CDR3 is made up of 13 amino acids. From germline, CDR1 is SQVTM and CDR2 ANQGSEA. The chain's CDR3 is CSVPGQGYNEQFF. The CDR3, as DNA: TGCAGCGTCCCGGGACAGGGGTACAATGAGCAGTTCTTC.

V and J are TRBV21-1 and TRBJ1-5; the table's D call, TRBD1, was not checked against the DNA. TRBV21-1 is a listed pseudogene. This CDR3 has 16 amino acids. The CDR3 sequence: CASRTGEGGYNQPQHF. The CDR3 coding sequence is TGTGCCAGCCGGACAGGGGAGGGGGGTTACAATCAGCCCCAGCATTTT.

The chain employs TRBV5-1 and TRBJ2-1, with TRBD1 identical over 9 bases. J gave up 7 bases and V 0 bases, and 5 bases lay outside the gene matches. Germline V gene lookup returns CDR1 SGHRS and CDR2 YFSETQ. The CDR3 runs to 15 residues. CDR3 DNA: TGCGCCAGCAGCTTGGGGACAGGGGTTCAGAATGAGCAGTTCTTC. This translates into CASSLGTGVQNEQFF.

V is TRBV7-2 and J is TRBJ1-4, with TRBD1 identical over 8 bases. The J segment lost 2 bases and the V segment lost 0 bases, leaving 20 bases of the junction unmatched. CDR1 is SGHTA and CDR2 is FQGNSA in the germline V gene. The CDR3 totals 22 residues. CDR3 coding DNA: TGTGCCAGCAGCTTAGCGAAGGGACAGGCTAAGGCCAACCTCCTGACTAATGAAAAACTGTTTTTT. This codes for CASSLAKGQAKANLLTNEKLFF.